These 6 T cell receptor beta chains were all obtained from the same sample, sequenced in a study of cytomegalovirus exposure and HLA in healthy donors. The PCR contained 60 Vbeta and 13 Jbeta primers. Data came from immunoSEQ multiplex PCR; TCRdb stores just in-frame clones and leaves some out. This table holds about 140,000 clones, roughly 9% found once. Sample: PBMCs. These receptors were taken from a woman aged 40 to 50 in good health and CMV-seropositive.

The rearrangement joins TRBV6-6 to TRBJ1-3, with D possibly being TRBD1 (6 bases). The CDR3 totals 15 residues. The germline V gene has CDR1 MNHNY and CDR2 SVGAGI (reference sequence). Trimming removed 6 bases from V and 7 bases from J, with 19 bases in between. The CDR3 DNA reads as TGTGCCAGCAGCCTCTCTTCAGGGGAATTCAACACCATATATTTT. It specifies CASSLSSGEFNTIYF.

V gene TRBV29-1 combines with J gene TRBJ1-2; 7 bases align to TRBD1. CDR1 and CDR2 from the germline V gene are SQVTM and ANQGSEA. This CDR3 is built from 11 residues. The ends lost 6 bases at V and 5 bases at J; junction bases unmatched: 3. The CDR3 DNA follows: TGCAGCGTCGGACAGGAGTATGGCTACACCTTC. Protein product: CSVGQEYGYTF.

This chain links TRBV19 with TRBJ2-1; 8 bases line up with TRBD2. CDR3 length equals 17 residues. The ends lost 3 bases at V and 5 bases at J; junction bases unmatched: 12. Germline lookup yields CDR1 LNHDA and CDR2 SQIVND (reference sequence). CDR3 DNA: TGTGCCAGTAGTATTTTGCGGGGGGCCCGACAAAACAATGAGCAGTTCTTC. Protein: CASSILRGARQNNEQFF.

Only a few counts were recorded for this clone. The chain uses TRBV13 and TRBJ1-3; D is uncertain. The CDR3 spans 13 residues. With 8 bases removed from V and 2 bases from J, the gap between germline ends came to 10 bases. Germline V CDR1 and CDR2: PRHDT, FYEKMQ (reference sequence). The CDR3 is CASYYSTGNTIYF. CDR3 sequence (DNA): TGTGCCAGCTATTACAGCACTGGAAACACCATATATTTT. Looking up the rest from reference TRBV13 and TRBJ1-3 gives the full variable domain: AAGVIQSPRHLIKEKRETATLKCYPIPRHDTVYWYQQGPGQDPQFLISFYEKMQSDKGSIPDRFSAQQFSDYHSELNMSSLELGDSALYFCASYYSTGNTIYFGEGSWLTVV.

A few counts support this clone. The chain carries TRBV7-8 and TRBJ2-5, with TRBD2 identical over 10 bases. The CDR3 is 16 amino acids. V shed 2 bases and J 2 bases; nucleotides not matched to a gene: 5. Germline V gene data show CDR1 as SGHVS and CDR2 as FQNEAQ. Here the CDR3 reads CASSLQSGGAQETQYF. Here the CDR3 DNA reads TGTGCCAGCAGCTTACAGAGCGGGGGGGCGCAAGAGACCCAGTACTTC. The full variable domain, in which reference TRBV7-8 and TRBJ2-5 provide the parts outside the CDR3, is GAGVSQSPRYKVAKRGQDVALRCDPISGHVSLFWYQQALGQGPEFLTYFQNEAQLDKSGLPSDRFFAERPEGSVSTLKIQRTQQEDSAVYLCASSLQSGGAQETQYFGPGTRLLVL.

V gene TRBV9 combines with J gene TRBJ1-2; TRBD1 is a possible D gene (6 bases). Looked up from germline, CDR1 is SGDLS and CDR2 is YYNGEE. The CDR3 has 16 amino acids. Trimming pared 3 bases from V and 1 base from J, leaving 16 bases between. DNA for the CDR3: TGTGCCAGCAGCGGGGGGGAGGGCAGGGGTAACTATGGCTACACCTTC. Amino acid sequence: CASSGGEGRGNYGYTF.